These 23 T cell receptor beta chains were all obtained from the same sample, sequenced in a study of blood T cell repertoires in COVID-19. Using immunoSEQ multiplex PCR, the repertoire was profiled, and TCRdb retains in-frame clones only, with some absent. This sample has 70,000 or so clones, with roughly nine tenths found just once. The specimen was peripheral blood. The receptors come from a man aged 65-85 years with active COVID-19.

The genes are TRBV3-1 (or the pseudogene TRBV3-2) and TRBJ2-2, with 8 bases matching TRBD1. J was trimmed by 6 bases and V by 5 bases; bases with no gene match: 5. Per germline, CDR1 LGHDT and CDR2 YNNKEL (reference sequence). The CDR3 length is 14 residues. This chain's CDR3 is CASSGQGRSGELFF. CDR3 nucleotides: TGTGCCAGCAGCGGACAGGGACGTTCCGGGGAGCTGTTTTTT.

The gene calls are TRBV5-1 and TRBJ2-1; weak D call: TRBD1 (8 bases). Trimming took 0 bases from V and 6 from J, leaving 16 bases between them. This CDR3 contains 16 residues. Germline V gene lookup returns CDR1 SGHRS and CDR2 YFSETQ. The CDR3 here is CASSLDRGGGLNEQFF. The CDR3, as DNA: TGCGCCAGCAGCTTGGACAGGGGGGGCGGACTCAATGAGCAGTTCTTC.

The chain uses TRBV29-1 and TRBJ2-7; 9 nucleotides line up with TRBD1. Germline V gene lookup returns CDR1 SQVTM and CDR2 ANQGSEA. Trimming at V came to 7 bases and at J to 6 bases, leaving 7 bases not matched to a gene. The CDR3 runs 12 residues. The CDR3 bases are TGCAGCGCCGCGGGGACAGGGCGCGAGCAGTACTTC. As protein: CSAAGTGREQYF.

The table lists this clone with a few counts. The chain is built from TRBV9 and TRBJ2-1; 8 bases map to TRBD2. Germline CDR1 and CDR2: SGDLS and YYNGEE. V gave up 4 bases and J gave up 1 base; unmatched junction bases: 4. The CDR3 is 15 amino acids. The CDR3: CASSPREGSYNEQFF. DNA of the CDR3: TGTGCCAGCAGCCCTCGGGAGGGATCCTACAATGAGCAGTTCTTC.

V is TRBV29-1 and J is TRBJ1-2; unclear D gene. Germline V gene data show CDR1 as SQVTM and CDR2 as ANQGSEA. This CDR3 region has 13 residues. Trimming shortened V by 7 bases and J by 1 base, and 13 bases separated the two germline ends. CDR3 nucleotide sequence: TGCAGCGCTAAACAGAATTTTAACTATGGCTACACCTTC. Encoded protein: CSAKQNFNYGYTF. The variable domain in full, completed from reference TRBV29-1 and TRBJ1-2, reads SAVISQKPSRDICQRGTSLTIQCQVDSQVTMMFWYRQQPGQSLTLIATANQGSEATYESGFVIDKFPISRPNLTFSTLTVSNMSPEDSSIYLCSAKQNFNYGYTFGSGTRLTVV.

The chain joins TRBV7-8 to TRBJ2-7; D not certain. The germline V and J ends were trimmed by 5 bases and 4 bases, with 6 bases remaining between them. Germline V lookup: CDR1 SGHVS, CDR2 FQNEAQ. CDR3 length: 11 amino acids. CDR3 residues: CASSRLYEQYF. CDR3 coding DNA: TGTGCCAGCAGCCGCCTTTACGAGCAGTACTTC.

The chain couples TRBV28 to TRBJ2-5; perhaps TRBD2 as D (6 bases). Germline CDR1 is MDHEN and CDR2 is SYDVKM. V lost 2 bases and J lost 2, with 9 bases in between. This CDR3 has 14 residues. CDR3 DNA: TGTGCCAGCAGTTTAGGGGGGAGGCAAGAGACCCAGTACTTC. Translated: CASSLGGRQETQYF.

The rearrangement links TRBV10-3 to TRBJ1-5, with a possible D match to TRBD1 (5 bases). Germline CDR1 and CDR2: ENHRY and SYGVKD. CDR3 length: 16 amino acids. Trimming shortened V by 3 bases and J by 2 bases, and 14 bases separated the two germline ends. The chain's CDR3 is CAISDPSGAGNQPQHF. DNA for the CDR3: TGTGCCATCAGTGACCCCTCTGGGGCGGGCAATCAGCCCCAGCATTTT.

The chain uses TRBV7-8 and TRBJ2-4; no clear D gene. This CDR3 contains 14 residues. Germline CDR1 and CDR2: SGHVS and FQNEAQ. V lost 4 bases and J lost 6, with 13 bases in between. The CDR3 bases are TGTGCCAGCAGCTCCCCAATGAACACAAACATTCAGTACTTC. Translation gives CASSSPMNTNIQYF.

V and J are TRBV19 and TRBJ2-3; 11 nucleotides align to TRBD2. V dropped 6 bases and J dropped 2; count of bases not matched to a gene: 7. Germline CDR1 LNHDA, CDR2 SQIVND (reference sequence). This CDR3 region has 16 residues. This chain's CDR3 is CASRALAGGPTDTQYF. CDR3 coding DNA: TGTGCCAGTAGGGCCTTAGCGGGAGGGCCCACAGATACGCAGTATTTT.

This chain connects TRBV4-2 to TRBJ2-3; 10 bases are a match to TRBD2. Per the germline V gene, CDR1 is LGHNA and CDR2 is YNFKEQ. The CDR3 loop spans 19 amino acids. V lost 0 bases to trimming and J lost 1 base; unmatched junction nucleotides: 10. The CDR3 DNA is TGTGCCAGCAGCCAAGATGTCGAGCGGGGGGGGCGGGGCACAGATACGCAGTATTTT. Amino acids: CASSQDVERGGRGTDTQYF.

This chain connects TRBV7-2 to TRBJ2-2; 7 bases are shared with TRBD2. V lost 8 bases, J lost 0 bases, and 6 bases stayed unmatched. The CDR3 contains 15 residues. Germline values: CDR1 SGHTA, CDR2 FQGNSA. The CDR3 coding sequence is TGTGCCAGCCCAACGGGGGGAGCGAACACCGGGGAGCTGTTTTTT. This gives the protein CASPTGGANTGELFF. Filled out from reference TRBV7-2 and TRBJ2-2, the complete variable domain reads GAGVSQSPSNKVTEKGKDVELRCDPISGHTALYWYRQSLGQGLEFLIYFQGNSAPDKSGLPSDRFSAERTGGSVSTLTIQRTQQEDSAVYLCASPTGGANTGELFFGEGSRLTVL.

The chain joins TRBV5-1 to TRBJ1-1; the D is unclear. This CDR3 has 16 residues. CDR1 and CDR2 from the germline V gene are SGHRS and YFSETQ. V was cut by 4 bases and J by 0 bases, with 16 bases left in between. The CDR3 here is CASSPARVPMNTEAFF. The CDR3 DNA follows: TGCGCCAGCAGCCCGGCCCGGGTCCCAATGAACACTGAAGCTTTCTTT. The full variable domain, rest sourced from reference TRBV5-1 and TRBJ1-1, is KAGVTQTPRYLIKTRGQQVTLSCSPISGHRSVSWYQQTPGQGLQFLFEYFSETQRNKGNFPGRFSGRQFSNSRSEMNVSTLELGDSALYLCASSPARVPMNTEAFFGQGTRLTVV.

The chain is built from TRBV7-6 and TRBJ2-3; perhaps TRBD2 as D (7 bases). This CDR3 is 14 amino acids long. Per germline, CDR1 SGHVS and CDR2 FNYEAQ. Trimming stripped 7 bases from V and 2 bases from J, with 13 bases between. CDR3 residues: CASKGGTTTDTQYF. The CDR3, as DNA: TGTGCCAGCAAGGGGGGGACAACCACAGATACGCAGTATTTT.

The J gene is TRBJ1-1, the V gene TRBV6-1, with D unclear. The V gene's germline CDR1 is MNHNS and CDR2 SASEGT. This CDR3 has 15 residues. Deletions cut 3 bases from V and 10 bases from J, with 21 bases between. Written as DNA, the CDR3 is TGTGCCAGCAGTGATGCCCCCCCGGGAGCCCTGCGAGCTTTCTTT. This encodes CASSDAPPGALRAFF.

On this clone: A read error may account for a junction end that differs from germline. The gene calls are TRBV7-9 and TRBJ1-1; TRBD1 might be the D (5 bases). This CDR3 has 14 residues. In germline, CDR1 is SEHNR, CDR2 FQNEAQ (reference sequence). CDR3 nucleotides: TGTGCCAGCAGCTTAGGGGGCGGGACGGCCCCTTCCGTCTTT. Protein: CASSLGGGTAPSVF.

CDR3 nucleotide sequence: TGTGCCAGTAAACAGGGGAGAGTTGGCTACACCTTC. It specifies CASKQGRVGYTF. The chain combines TRBV12-3 or TRBV12-4 with TRBJ1-2, with 7 bases lining up with TRBD1. Trimming at V came to 9 bases and at J to 7 bases, leaving 8 bases not matched to a gene. The CDR3 is 12 amino acids.

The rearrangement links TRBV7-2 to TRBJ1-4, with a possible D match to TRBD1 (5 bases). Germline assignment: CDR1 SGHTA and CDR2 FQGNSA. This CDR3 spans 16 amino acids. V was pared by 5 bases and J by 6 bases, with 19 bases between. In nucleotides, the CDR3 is TGTGCCAGCAGCCCCGGGGGGTCCGGGGGGTATGAAAAACTGTTTTTT. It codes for CASSPGGSGGYEKLFF.

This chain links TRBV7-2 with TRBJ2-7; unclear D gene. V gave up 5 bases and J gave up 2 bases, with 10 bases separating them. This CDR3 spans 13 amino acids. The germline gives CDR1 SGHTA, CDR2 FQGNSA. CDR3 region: CASSPPETYEQYF. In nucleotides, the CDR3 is TGTGCCAGCAGCCCCCCTGAGACCTACGAGCAGTACTTC.

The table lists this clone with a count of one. CDR3 bases: TGTGCCAGCAGCACAACCCCGGGACAACGCCTCCACTTT. It encodes CASSTTPGQRLHF. The rearrangement uses TRBV5-4 and TRBJ1-6; tentatively, D is TRBD1 (6 bases). Per the germline V gene, CDR1 is SGHNT and CDR2 is YYREEE (reference sequence). There are 13 residues in the CDR3. V was trimmed by 4 bases and J by 15 bases, leaving 17 bases between them.

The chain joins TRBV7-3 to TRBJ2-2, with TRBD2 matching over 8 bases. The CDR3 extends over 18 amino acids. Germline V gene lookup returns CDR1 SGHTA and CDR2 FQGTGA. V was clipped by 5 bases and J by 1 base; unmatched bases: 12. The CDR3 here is CASSPAGDGNRNTGELFF. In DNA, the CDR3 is TGTGCCAGCAGCCCAGCGGGGGACGGCAACAGGAACACCGGGGAGCTGTTTTTT.

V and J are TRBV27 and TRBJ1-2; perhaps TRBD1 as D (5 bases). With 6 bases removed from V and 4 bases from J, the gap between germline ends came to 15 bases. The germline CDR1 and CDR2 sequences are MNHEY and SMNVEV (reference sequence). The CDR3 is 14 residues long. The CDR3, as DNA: TGTGCCAGCAGACGCCCGGGGGGTGGCTATGGCTACACCTTC. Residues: CASRRPGGGYGYTF.

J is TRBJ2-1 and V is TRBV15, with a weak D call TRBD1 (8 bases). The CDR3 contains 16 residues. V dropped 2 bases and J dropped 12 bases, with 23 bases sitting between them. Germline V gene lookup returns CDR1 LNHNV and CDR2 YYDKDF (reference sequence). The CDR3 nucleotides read TGTGCCACCAGCAGACTTAGGACAGGGAGGGATATAGTGCAGTTCTTC. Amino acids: CATSRLRTGRDIVQFF.